This T cell receptor (beta chain) was documented in a study of blood T cell repertoires in COVID-19. Study context: Samples taken during acute and convalescent COVID-19 were collected in the United States, Italy and Spain. In each case, the material was cDNA or gDNA derived from T cells, B-cell-depleted T cells, or PBMCs.

Germline CDR1 reads LNHNV; CDR2 reads YYDKDF (reference sequence). This CDR3 contains 15 residues. V lost 3 bases and J lost 4, with 15 bases in between. Source study methods: Using reference gene primer amplification, nucleated cell counts were estimated. Clones were read by immunoSEQ multiplex PCR, and TCRdb kept only the in-frame ones, dropping some. V, J and clone size were drawn from that table, and D and trimming were deduced from the DNA. Of just under 80,000 clones in the sample, more than 75% are singletons; the top ten hold roughly 12%. This chain uses TRBV15 with TRBJ1-2; D possibly corresponds to TRBD1 (5 bases). This clonotype originated in a human donor in a cohort sampled during active COVID-19. The specimen was peripheral blood. The CDR3: CATSSRAWDSYGYTF. As DNA, the CDR3 is TGTGCCACCAGCAGTAGGGCGTGGGACTCCTATGGCTACACCTTC. The full variable domain, completed using reference TRBV15 and TRBJ1-2, is DAMVIQNPRYQVTQFGKPVTLSCSQTLNHNVMYWYQQKSSQAPKLLFHYYDKDFNNEADTPDNFQSRRPNTSFCFLDIRSPGLGDTAMYLCATSSRAWDSYGYTFGSGTRLTVV.